The sequence of this T cell receptor (beta chain) was determined in a study of T cells in women clearing cervical HPV infection. The overall study: Controls gave blood once infection was undetectable; cases at lesion identification.

Points on this clone: The CDR3 end lies 3 residues beyond the end of the read and is filled in from the germline J gene.

TCRdb keeps only in-frame clones here, not all; method: immunoSEQ multiplex PCR. The sample table sets out about 30,000 clones. This CDR3 comprises 13 residues. V lost 3 bases, J lost 3 bases, and 4 bases stayed unmatched. Germline assignment: CDR1 DFQATT and CDR2 SNEGSKA (reference sequence). This chain joins TRBV20-1 and TRBJ2-7; TRBD1 matches at 8 bases. The receptor's source is a woman between 18 and 69 years old with a cervical HPV16 infection that either progressed to CIN3+ or cleared (not recorded which). Sequencing was performed on blood buffy coat. The CDR3 loop is CSARTGQGYEQYF. CDR3 DNA, as far as it was read: TGCAGTGCTAGGACAGGACAGGGCTACGAG.